This T cell receptor (beta chain) derives from a study of T cells in Graves' hyperthyroidism and ophthalmopathy. Study-wide background: The blood sample was taken at first diagnosis, before treatment began.

A note on this clonotype: A clone one base away is much larger, so this may be a read error.

V lost 5 bases, J lost 9 bases, and 14 bases stayed unmatched. There are 17 residues in the CDR3. Germline V gene sequence: CDR1 SGHTA, CDR2 FQGTGA. Amplification of TCR beta CDR3 regions used RNA as the template. The HTBI primer set drove a first-round RT-PCR of the TCR CDR3. TCRdb reanalysed the multiplex PCR reads using MiXCR and keeps one entry per CDR3 protein. The sample includes roughly 750,000 distinct CDR3 sequences, over 15% of them seen just once. This clonotype was obtained from a man aged 18 to 35 with Graves' hyperthyroidism. Source material: blood. V and J are TRBV7-3 and TRBJ2-1; 12 bases map to TRBD1. CDR3 coding DNA: TGTGCCAGCAGCCGGAGGGGGGGGGGACAGGGGGCAGTTGAGCAGTTCTTC. The encoded protein is CASSRRGGGQGAVEQFF.